This T cell receptor beta chain was sequenced during a study of response to subunit inactivated influenza vaccine. Via MiXCR, TCRdb re-called the RT-PCR reads, giving one row per CDR3 protein. Of over 650,000 distinct CDR3 sequences in the sample, about a fifth were seen once. Comment on this clonotype: As yet, its antigen is unknown.

This CDR3 comprises 11 residues. V lost 5 bases and J 4 bases, leaving 6 bases between the germline ends. In germline, CDR1 is DFQATT, CDR2 SNEGSKA (reference sequence). Study results and caveats: Few new T cells, the authors suggested, are recruited by each seasonal influenza vaccination.

The chain employs TRBV20-1 and TRBJ1-3; D not certain. The receptor's source is a man aged 45-60 years who received an inactivated influenza vaccine. This specimen consisted of PBMCs from blood, obtained around 5 days after vaccination. The CDR3 DNA reads as TGCAGTGCTCAAACCGGAAACACCATATATTTT. It specifies CSAQTGNTIYF.